The 13 T cell receptor beta chains below come from one sample, sequenced in a study of T cell repertoires in cytomegalovirus infection (dated by TCRdb to about 2019). Explained via the paper, the treatment or condition label denotes: in vitro stimulation with specific CMV peptide epitopes to enrich CMV-specific T cells. Their target antigens are unknown. This sample was sequenced with an Illumina HiSeq 1500. The public sequencing data were trimmed at Q25 with fastp and processed into clonotypes with MiXCR by TCRdb, which kept only in-frame beta chains. Every CDR3 protein is listed once, alongside the most common genes and DNA of its rows. Counted in this sample were 550,000 to 700,000 distinct CDR3 sequences; approximately 40% of them appeared once. The ten largest clones represent about half of the sample. The sequences come from cultured PBMCs, collected from culture after CMV antigen stimulation. Receptor source: a human donor in good health (CMV status not recorded). Some clones in this sample may be carry-over from other donors' samples.

The V and J genes are TRBV6-2 or TRBV6-3 and TRBJ2-2; D call uncertain. The CDR3 is 15 amino acids. From germline, CDR1 is MNHEY and CDR2 SVGEGT. V shed 2 bases and J shed 3 bases, with 10 bases lying between them. The CDR3 loop reads CASSYTAGYTGELFF. DNA of the CDR3: TGTGCCAGCAGTTACACCGCCGGATACACCGGGGAGCTGTTTTTT.

The rearrangement uses TRBV12-3 or TRBV12-4 and TRBJ1-5; no reliable D call. The CDR3 is made up of 14 amino acids. Trimming cost V 7 bases and J 4 bases, with 14 bases left between them. The CDR3 nucleotides read TGTGCCAGCAAGACTCACGGGGTAAATCAGCCCCAGCATTTT. Translated: CASKTHGVNQPQHF.

The table lists this clonotype with a few counts. The chain couples TRBV7-2 to TRBJ2-1, with TRBD2 matching 11 bases. The CDR3 is 14 amino acids. CDR1 is SGHTA and CDR2 is FQGNSA in the germline V gene. The V gene end was trimmed by 1 base and the J gene end by 9 bases; junction bases not matched to a gene: 2. The CDR3 sequence is CASSLVGTSGEQFF. CDR3 DNA: TGTGCCAGCAGCTTAGTGGGGACTAGCGGTGAGCAGTTCTTC.

The V gene is TRBV7-8, the J gene TRBJ2-7; D remains unclear. The CDR3 sequence is 14 residues long. The V end lost 1 base, the J end lost 5 bases, and 12 bases lay between the germline ends. Germline CDR1 SGHVS, CDR2 FQNEAQ. CDR3 region: CASSLEQYSHEQYF. DNA of the CDR3: TGTGCCAGCAGCTTAGAACAGTACAGTCACGAGCAGTACTTC.

The rearrangement links TRBV7-9 to TRBJ1-1, with D possibly matching TRBD1 (5 bases). The V end was cut by 5 bases, the J end by 6 bases, with 10 bases between. Germline lookup yields CDR1 SEHNR and CDR2 FQNEAQ (reference sequence). CDR3 length: 12 residues. The CDR3 DNA is TGTGCCAGCAGCGTCGTAGGGGCTGAAGCTTTCTTT. Encoded protein: CASSVVGAEAFF. The full variable domain, completed using reference TRBV7-9 and TRBJ1-1, is DTGVSQNPRHKITKRGQNVTFRCDPISEHNRLYWYRQTLGQGPEFLTYFQNEAQLEKSRLLSDRFSAERPKGSFSTLEIQRTEQGDSAMYLCASSVVGAEAFFGQGTRLTVV.

V is TRBV6-5 and J is TRBJ2-1, with TRBD1 matching over 9 bases. The germline gives CDR1 MNHEY, CDR2 SVGAGI. The CDR3 is made up of 16 amino acids. The ends lost 5 bases at V and 9 bases at J; junction bases unmatched: 14. CDR3 region: CASSATGGSGGGEQFF. CDR3 in DNA: TGTGCCAGCAGTGCAACAGGGGGCTCGGGCGGTGGTGAGCAGTTCTTC.

The chain recombines TRBV2 with TRBJ2-1; TRBD2 matches at 11 bases. This CDR3 region has 16 residues. From germline, CDR1 is SNHLY and CDR2 FYNNEI. After removal of 4 bases from V and 5 bases from J, the junction contained 7 bases not matched to a gene. The CDR3 nucleotides read TGTGCCAGCAGTGGGGGTTCTAGCGGGGGGAACAATGAGCAGTTCTTC. Translated: CASSGGSSGGNNEQFF.

The chain uses TRBV5-5 and TRBJ1-6, with D maybe TRBD1 (5 bases). Germline V gene lookup returns CDR1 SGHKS and CDR2 YYEKEE (reference sequence). There are 16 residues in the CDR3. V was cut by 0 bases and J by 4 bases, with 11 bases left in between. CDR3 amino acids: CASSLGRAEYNSPLHF. The CDR3 DNA reads TGTGCCAGCAGCTTGGGCAGGGCTGAATATAATTCACCCCTCCACTTT.

The chain is built from TRBV11-2 and TRBJ2-7; maybe TRBD2 (6 bases). The ends were cut back, 0 bases at V and 5 bases at J, with 11 bases in the middle. This CDR3 is 14 amino acids long. The germline gives CDR1 SGHAT, CDR2 FQNNGV. CDR3 amino acids: CASSLDPGLDEQYF. The CDR3 coding sequence is TGTGCCAGCAGCTTAGATCCGGGACTGGACGAGCAGTACTTC.

This clonotype was counted between two and nine times. This chain connects TRBV6-1 to TRBJ2-1, with 12 bases that match TRBD2. Germline lookup yields CDR1 MNHNS and CDR2 SASEGT. The V segment lost 6 bases and the J segment 4 bases; nucleotides outside the gene matches: 7. The CDR3 runs to 16 residues. The DNA for the CDR3 is TGTGCCAGCAGCCCCGCCGGACTAGCGGGGTACAATGAGCAGTTCTTC. Its translation: CASSPAGLAGYNEQFF.

The V call is TRBV19, the J call TRBJ1-5; D unclear. CDR3 length: 14 residues. V was pared by 5 bases and J by 4 bases, with 12 bases between. CDR1 is LNHDA and CDR2 is SQIVND in the germline V gene (reference sequence). CDR3 residues: CASSSLPANQPQHF. The CDR3 DNA reads as TGTGCCAGTAGTTCCCTACCAGCAAATCAGCCCCAGCATTTT.

This chain joins TRBV5-1 and TRBJ2-3, with 8 bases aligning to TRBD2. The CDR3 is 16 amino acids. V trimming: 1 base; J trimming: 5 bases; junction bases outside the gene matches: 9. Per the germline V gene, CDR1 is SGHRS and CDR2 is YFSETQ. As DNA, the CDR3 is TGCGCCAGCAGCTTGCCGCGCGGGAGGATGATAGATACGCAGTATTTT. It specifies CASSLPRGRMIDTQYF.

This clonotype was seen a handful of times. This chain joins TRBV24-1 and TRBJ1-1, with D possibly matching TRBD1 (5 bases). This CDR3 spans 14 amino acids. The V end lost 4 bases, the J end lost 12 bases, and 20 bases lay between the germline ends. Germline V gene sequence: CDR1 KGHDR, CDR2 SFDVKD. The CDR3 coding sequence is TGTGCCACCAGTGAAGTGGGCTCTCCTAGGGGAACTTTCTTT. Residues: CATSEVGSPRGTFF.